This T cell receptor (beta chain) was sequenced during a study of metastatic and nonmetastatic thyroid tumors. About the research overall: Repertoire data that came from the blood and tumor or nodule tissue of malignant and benign thyroid patients were compared.

Study-wide results and caveats: When malignant thyroid tumors were compared with benign nodules, TCR beta diversity was reportedly significantly higher in the malignant tumors. This held in both blood and tumor samples.

The CDR3 is made up of 14 amino acids. Trimming stripped 0 bases from V and 4 bases from J, with 13 bases between. Per germline, CDR1 DFQATT and CDR2 SNEGSKA (reference sequence). In regard to this clone: The antigen is unknown.

MiXCR was used by TCRdb to re-call the PCR reads. The data contain about 17,000 clones, around 30% of them singletons. Not a single patient had been given any form of treatment at any point before undergoing thyroid surgery. The chain has TRBV20-1 and TRBJ2-7; the D gene is possibly TRBD2 (6 bases). The sequencing sample was made of tumor tissue. This TCR came from a female donor with papillary thyroid cancer or a benign thyroid nodule (not recorded which). Some clones in this sample may be carry-over from other donors' samples. DNA for the CDR3: TGCAGTGCTAGAGATCCTGGCGGGGAGTACGAGCAGTACTTC. Translating gives CSARDPGGEYEQYF.